Included here is one T cell receptor (beta chain) sequence, with context. These data are taken from a study of T cell changes during pregnancy in multiple sclerosis. TCRdb's table, derived via immunoSEQ multiplex PCR, lists solely in-frame clones and lacks some. The sample carries about 40,000 clones, roughly nine tenths recorded once. The germline V and J ends were trimmed by 4 bases and 0 bases, with 11 bases remaining between them. CDR1 SGDLS and CDR2 YYNGEE come from the germline V gene. The CDR3 contains 16 residues. The material was CD8+ T cells from peripheral blood mononuclear cells, obtained in the third trimester of pregnancy. V usage is TRBV9 and J usage is TRBJ2-6, with D possibly matching TRBD1 (6 bases). The source of this sequence is a female donor with multiple sclerosis, enrolled in a pregnancy study. The CDR3 loop reads CASSPRTDSGANVLTF. The CDR3 nucleotides are TGTGCCAGCAGCCCCCGGACAGACTCTGGGGCCAACGTCCTGACTTTC.